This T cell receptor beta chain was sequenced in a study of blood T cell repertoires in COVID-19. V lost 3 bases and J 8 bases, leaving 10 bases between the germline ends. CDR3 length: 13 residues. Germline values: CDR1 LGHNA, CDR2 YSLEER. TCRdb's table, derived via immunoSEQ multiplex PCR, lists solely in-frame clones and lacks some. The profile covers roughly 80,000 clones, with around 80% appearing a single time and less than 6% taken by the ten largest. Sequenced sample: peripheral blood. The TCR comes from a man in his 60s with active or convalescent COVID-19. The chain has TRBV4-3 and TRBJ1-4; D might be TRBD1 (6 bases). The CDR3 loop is CASSQGAGEKLFF. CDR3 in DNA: TGCGCCAGCAGCCAGGGGGCAGGCGAAAAACTGTTTTTT.